This T cell receptor (beta chain) is from a study of cytomegalovirus exposure and HLA in healthy donors. As for the study in general: A preliminary data release comprised 80 million to 95 million unique TCRs obtained from HLA-typed donors.

V lost 4 bases to trimming and J lost 4 bases, with 16 bases between them. The CDR3 runs 14 residues. Germline-derived CDR1 and CDR2 are SQVTM and ANQGSEA. In the PCR, 60 Vbeta and 13 Jbeta primers were used. This table comes from immunoSEQ multiplex PCR, and its TCRdb copy is limited to in-frame clones, with some not included. The profile shows about 120,000 clones, around 80% of them singletons. The sequenced material came from PBMCs. The chain uses TRBV29-1 and TRBJ1-2; a weak D match, TRBD1 (6 bases). The origin of this receptor is a man aged 30 to 39 in good health and CMV-seronegative. Here the CDR3 DNA reads TGCAGCGTTGGCCGGGGGGGCCCAAGCTATGGCTACACCTTC. The encoded protein is CSVGRGGPSYGYTF.